These 19 T cell receptor beta chains were sequenced from one sample in a study of T cell responses to AZD1222 COVID-19 vaccine. The protocol was immunoSEQ multiplex PCR, while the TCRdb copy is restricted to in-frame clones and leaves out a portion. The table shows approximately 150,000 clones, with about 92% occurring only once. The sequencing here drew on peripheral blood, taken on day 0 of AZD1222 vaccination. Receptors originate from an adult in good health.

This chain uses TRBV19 with TRBJ1-4, with D tentatively TRBD1 (5 bases). Germline values: CDR1 LNHDA, CDR2 SQIVND (reference sequence). There are 15 residues in the CDR3. Deletions cut 5 bases from V and 3 bases from J, with 13 bases between. The CDR3 is CASSLGDASNEKLFF. Here the CDR3 DNA reads TGTGCCAGTAGTCTGGGGGACGCTTCTAATGAAAAACTGTTTTTT.

This clone was picked up one time. The chain couples TRBV24-1 to TRBJ1-5; D ambiguous. Germline V CDR1 and CDR2: KGHDR, SFDVKD. The CDR3 is made up of 14 amino acids. V lost 7 bases to trimming and J lost 0 bases, with 9 bases between them. The CDR3: CATSDRGSNQPQHF. The DNA for the CDR3 is TGTGCCACCAGCGACCGGGGTAGCAATCAGCCCCAGCATTTT.

This chain connects TRBV6-4 to TRBJ1-1; maybe TRBD1 (6 bases). Germline CDR1 MRHNA, CDR2 SNTAGT. The CDR3 has 13 amino acids. Trimming took 5 bases from V and 1 from J, leaving 8 bases between them. CDR3 sequence reads: CASSQDRNTEAFF. The CDR3 DNA reads TGTGCCAGCAGTCAGGACAGGAACACTGAAGCTTTCTTT.

This clone has more than one count but fewer than ten. The CDR3 bases are TGTGCAAGTCGCCTGGTAGGGACAGTAAAAAAAAGCTCTGGGGCCAACGTCCTGACTTTC. Amino acid sequence: CASRLVGTVKKSSGANVLTF. This chain links TRBV12-2 with TRBJ2-6; the table's D call TRBD1 went unverified against the DNA. TRBV12-2 is a documented pseudogene. The CDR3 covers 20 residues.

V is TRBV7-8 and J is TRBJ1-5; possibly TRBD1 for D (5 bases). CDR1 is SGHVS and CDR2 is FQNEAQ in the germline V gene. This CDR3 is built from 19 residues. The V gene lost 4 bases and the J gene lost 7 bases, with 29 bases spanning the gap. Written as DNA, the CDR3 is TGTGCCAGCAGCTCGTCGACAGCAAACAAGCCCCGGTATGTCCAGCCCCAGCATTTT. The encoded protein is CASSSSTANKPRYVQPQHF. Complete variable domain (other parts from reference TRBV7-8 and TRBJ1-5): GAGVSQSPRYKVAKRGQDVALRCDPISGHVSLFWYQQALGQGPEFLTYFQNEAQLDKSGLPSDRFFAERPEGSVSTLKIQRTQQEDSAVYLCASSSSTANKPRYVQPQHFGDGTRLSIL.

The chain joins TRBV12-3 or TRBV12-4 to TRBJ2-2; TRBD2 is a possible D gene (7 bases). V lost 5 bases and J lost 6, with 10 bases in between. This CDR3 has 13 residues. CDR3 residues: CASSGGAAGELFF. DNA of the CDR3: TGTGCCAGCAGTGGGGGGGCGGCCGGGGAGCTGTTTTTT.

This sequence joins TRBV6-2 or TRBV6-3 and TRBJ1-3; D remains unclear. Looked up from germline, CDR1 is MNHEY and CDR2 is SVGEGT. V was shortened by 0 bases and J by 5 bases, with 2 bases between the two germline ends. The CDR3 totals 12 residues. CDR3: CASSYSRNTIYF. The CDR3, as DNA: TGTGCCAGCAGTTACTCGAGAAACACCATATATTTT.

This chain joins TRBV5-1 and TRBJ1-2, with D possibly TRBD1 on 5 matching bases. V shed 4 bases and J shed 4 bases, with 14 bases lying between them. The germline gives CDR1 SGHRS, CDR2 YFSETQ. The CDR3 length is 14 residues. The CDR3 is CASSAEGKGYGYTF. DNA for the CDR3: TGCGCCAGCAGCGCCGAGGGGAAGGGCTATGGCTACACCTTC.

This clone has just one count. CDR3 amino acids: CASSAYEGTTTNEQFF. CDR3 in DNA: TGTGCCAGCAGTGCATACGAGGGTACTACTACGAATGAGCAGTTCTTC. The chain is built from TRBV6-1 and TRBJ2-1, with D possibly matching TRBD2 (5 bases). This CDR3 has 16 residues. The V gene's germline CDR1 is MNHNS and CDR2 SASEGT. The V and J ends lost 4 bases and 7 bases respectively, with 20 bases between them.

The gene calls are TRBV6-5 and TRBJ2-7; D is possibly TRBD1 or TRBD2 (5 bases each). CDR1 MNHEY and CDR2 SVGAGI come from the germline V gene. Trimming pared 0 bases from V and 4 bases from J, leaving 10 bases between. This CDR3 is 14 amino acids long. The CDR3 nucleotides read TGTGCCAGCAGTTACTCGTGGGGGTCGTACGAGCAGTACTTC. Its translation: CASSYSWGSYEQYF.

The genes are TRBV7-9 and TRBJ1-1; 11 nucleotides align to TRBD1. Trimming at V came to 2 bases and at J to 2 bases, leaving 10 bases not matched to a gene. This CDR3 comprises 18 residues. CDR1 is SEHNR and CDR2 is FQNEAQ in the germline V gene (reference sequence). The CDR3 DNA reads TGTGCCAGCAGCTTAATCTTAGGACAGGGGGCGATCAACACTGAAGCTTTCTTT. Encoded protein: CASSLILGQGAINTEAFF.

This chain links TRBV6-5 with TRBJ2-7, with TRBD1 as a possible D gene (5 bases). The CDR3 covers 13 residues. V was cut by 6 bases and J by 7 bases, with 16 bases left in between. Per germline, CDR1 MNHEY and CDR2 SVGAGI. The CDR3 protein is CASRPTGSQEQYF. The CDR3, as DNA: TGTGCCAGCAGGCCCACAGGCAGTCAGGAGCAGTACTTC.

The chain joins TRBV12-3 or TRBV12-4 to TRBJ2-7; D is ambiguous. The CDR3 runs to 13 residues. V was cut by 3 bases and J by 0 bases, with 6 bases left in between. In DNA form, the CDR3 reads TGTGCCAGCAGTTTCGGCACCTCCTACGAGCAGTACTTC. As protein: CASSFGTSYEQYF.

The chain has TRBV6-5 and TRBJ2-7; D assignment may be TRBD1 or TRBD2 (5 bases each). V gave up 4 bases and J gave up 4 bases, with 14 bases separating them. This CDR3 region has 14 residues. In germline, CDR1 is MNHEY, CDR2 SVGAGI. This CDR3 is CASSSHGGGYEQYF. CDR3 sequence (DNA): TGTGCCAGCAGTTCCCACGGTGGGGGATACGAGCAGTACTTC.

This chain joins TRBV11-1 and TRBJ2-7; TRBD2 is a possible D gene (6 bases). The CDR3 is made up of 13 amino acids. From germline, CDR1 is SGHAT and CDR2 FQDESV (reference sequence). Deletions cut 3 bases from V and 2 bases from J, with 8 bases between. CDR3 in amino acids: CASSFGGTYEQYF. The CDR3 nucleotides are TGTGCCAGCAGCTTTGGGGGGACCTACGAGCAGTACTTC.

The chain uses TRBV10-1 and TRBJ2-7; 9 nucleotides line up with TRBD1. This CDR3 has 14 amino acids. In germline, CDR1 is WNHNN, CDR2 SYGVQD (reference sequence). The J segment lost 3 bases and the V segment lost 2 bases, leaving 2 bases of the junction unmatched. In DNA, the CDR3 is TGCGCCAGCAGTGAGGGGACAGGGCTCTACGAGCAGTACTTC. It translates to CASSEGTGLYEQYF.

J is TRBJ2-5 and V is TRBV5-1; TRBD2 might be the D (5 bases). The V gene lost 4 bases and the J gene lost 4 bases, with 14 bases spanning the gap. This CDR3 has 14 residues. Germline lookup yields CDR1 SGHRS and CDR2 YFSETQ. The CDR3 region is CASSPGAEGETQYF. Here the CDR3 DNA reads TGCGCCAGCAGCCCTGGAGCCGAGGGAGAGACCCAGTACTTC.

V usage is TRBV9 and J usage is TRBJ1-6, with D possibly matching TRBD1 (5 bases). The V end was cut by 2 bases, the J end by 0 bases, with 12 bases between. CDR3 size: 17 residues. The V gene's germline CDR1 is SGDLS and CDR2 YYNGEE. As DNA, the CDR3 is TGTGCCAGCAGCGTGGGACCTATGAGCTCCTATAATTCACCCCTCCACTTT. Amino acid sequence: CASSVGPMSSYNSPLHF.

This clone has just one count. The genes are TRBV7-2 and TRBJ1-4, with 9 nucleotides matching TRBD1. J lost 4 bases, V lost 5 bases, and 8 bases had no gene match. There are 16 residues in the CDR3. CDR1 and CDR2 from the germline V gene are SGHTA and FQGNSA. CDR3 DNA sequence: TGTGCCAGCAGCCACGGGACAGGGCAGATTAATGAAAAACTGTTTTTT. Translated: CASSHGTGQINEKLFF.